These T cell receptor beta chains were read from a single sample in a study of T cell changes during pregnancy in multiple sclerosis. Method: immunoSEQ multiplex PCR; TCRdb's copy keeps in-frame clones and lacks some. This table holds tens of thousands of clones, under 95% found once. The source material was peripheral blood, sampled in the second trimester of pregnancy. The receptors shown here come from a female donor with multiple sclerosis, enrolled in a pregnancy study. The CDR3 runs from the conserved cysteine through the conserved F or W. D genes are given only for firm matches. Some rows have no size entry. The others give once, few or many, or a class for an expanded clone.

J gene	clone size	V gene	D gene	CDR3 protein	CDR3 DNA
TRBJ2-7	-	TRBV4-1	-	CASRPRLEGSYEQYF	TGCGCCAGCAGGCCAAGACTGGAGGGATCCTACGAGCAGTACTTC
TRBJ2-1	-	TRBV4-3	-	CASSRRAYNEQFF	TGCGCCAGCAGCCGTCGGGCCTACAATGAGCAGTTCTTC
TRBJ2-1	-	TRBV6-5	-	CASSPTGSSYNEQFF	TGTGCCAGCAGTCCGACAGGTAGCTCCTACAATGAGCAGTTCTTC
TRBJ1-2	-	TRBV25-1	-	CASSDQGRYYGYTF	TGTGCCAGCAGTGACCAGGGGAGATACTATGGCTACACCTTC
TRBJ2-5	-	TRBV6-5	-	CASSYSRGQETQYF	TGTGCCAGCAGTTACTCAAGGGGCCAAGAGACCCAGTACTTC
TRBJ1-4	few	TRBV10-3	TRBD1	CATGTGSGEKLFF	TGTGCCACGGGGACAGGGTCGGGGGAAAAACTGTTTTTT
TRBJ2-1	-	TRBV18	-	CASSPGGMGSYNEQFF	TGTGCCAGCTCACCTGGGGGCATGGGCTCCTACAATGAGCAGTTCTTC
TRBJ1-2	-	TRBV25-1	-	CASSARTGGGGYTF	TGTGCCAGCAGTGCAAGAACCGGCGGTGGTGGCTACACCTTC
TRBJ2-1	-	TRBV7-3	TRBD2	CASSSGGLAGGIKEQFF	TGTGCCAGCAGCTCAGGGGGACTAGCGGGGGGTATAAAGGAGCAGTTCTTC
TRBJ1-1	-	TRBV9	-	CASSAFTGTEAFF	TGTGCCAGCAGCGCCTTTACAGGAACTGAAGCTTTCTTT
TRBJ2-7	-	TRBV6-5	-	CASKSSGFRYEQYF	TGTGCCAGCAAGTCTTCAGGCTTCAGGTACGAGCAGTACTTC
TRBJ1-5	-	TRBV7-2	TRBD1	CASSLGQGASRNNQPQHF	TGTGCCAGCAGCCTCGGACAGGGGGCTAGTAGGAACAATCAGCCCCAGCATTTT
TRBJ2-1	-	TRBV5-4	-	CASSLGGYEQFF	TGTGCCAGCAGCTTGGGAGGCTATGAGCAGTTCTTC
TRBJ2-5	-	TRBV29-1	TRBD2	CSVTGLAGGTQYF	TGCAGCGTAACGGGACTAGCGGGAGGGACCCAGTACTTC
TRBJ1-5	-	TRBV5-4	-	CASSFRGAIAQPQHF	TGTGCCAGCAGCTTTCGGGGGGCGATTGCTCAGCCCCAGCATTTT
TRBJ2-1	-	TRBV6-1	TRBD2	CASSGRDYSYNEQFF	TGTGCCAGCAGTGGCCGGGACTACTCCTACAATGAGCAGTTCTTC
TRBJ2-7	-	TRBV12-5	TRBD1	CASGPQGRPYEQYF	TGTGCTAGTGGTCCACAGGGGCGGCCCTACGAGCAGTACTTC
TRBJ1-2	-	TRBV6-5	TRBD1	CASGTGRGYTF	TGTGCCAGTGGGACAGGTCGTGGCTACACCTTC
TRBJ2-3	-	TRBV5-8	-	CASSFGSRGDTDTQYF	TGTGCCAGCAGCTTTGGGAGCAGGGGGGACACAGATACGCAGTATTTT
TRBJ1-4	-	TRBV7-9	-	CASSLFQGWEKLFF	TGTGCCAGCAGCTTATTCCAGGGGTGGGAAAAACTGTTTTTT
TRBJ2-1	-	TRBV11-2	TRBD2	CASRTGTSPDEQFF	TGTGCCAGCAGGACCGGGACTAGTCCCGATGAGCAGTTCTTC
TRBJ2-6	-	TRBV6-1	TRBD2	CASSAIGGGFSGANVLTF	TGTGCCAGCAGTGCAATCGGGGGGGGCTTCTCTGGGGCCAACGTCCTGACTTTC
TRBJ2-3	-	TRBV5-3	TRBD1	CARSRDREYTDTQYF	TGTGCCAGAAGCCGGGACAGGGAATACACAGATACGCAGTATTTT
TRBJ1-2	-	TRBV18	-	CASSPRGSEGGYTF	TGTGCCAGCTCACCAAGGGGATCGGAGGGGGGCTACACCTTC
TRBJ2-7	-	TRBV30	-	CASSGIGGTYEQYF	TGTGCCTCTTCGGGGATTGGGGGGACCTACGAGCAGTACTTC
TRBJ1-2	-	TRBV14	TRBD1	CASSPGQGYGYTF	TGTGCCAGCAGCCCCGGACAGGGCTATGGCTACACCTTC
TRBJ1-2	-	TRBV9	-	CASSTGTRTYGYTF	TGTGCCAGCAGCACCGGGACACGGACCTATGGCTACACCTTC
TRBJ1-3	-	TRBV11-2	TRBD1	CASSSLGQGSGNTIYF	TGTGCCAGCAGCTCCCTGGGACAGGGGTCTGGAAACACCATATATTTT
TRBJ2-3	-	TRBV4-3	-	CASSQGITGDTQYF	TGCGCCAGCAGCCAAGGTATAACTGGAGATACGCAGTATTTT
TRBJ2-3	once	TRBV6-1	-	CASSRGGGADTQYF	TGTGCCAGCAGTAGGGGGGGCGGGGCCGATACGCAGTATTTT
TRBJ2-1	-	TRBV9	TRBD2	CASSVVAGGRISEQFF	TGTGCCAGCAGCGTCGTAGCGGGGGGGCGCATTTCTGAGCAGTTCTTC
TRBJ1-2	-	TRBV19	-	CASSIVAGVTWLTF	TGTGCCAGTAGTATAGTTGCAGGGGTCACTTGGTTGACCTTC
TRBJ2-3	-	TRBV7-2	-	CASSLTARKDTQYF	TGTGCCAGCAGCTTGACTGCTCGCAAGGATACGCAGTATTTT
TRBJ2-7	-	TRBV9	-	CASSVGVAREQYF	TGTGCCAGCAGCGTAGGCGTAGCGCGCGAGCAGTACTTC
TRBJ2-6	-	TRBV15	-	CATSIPGNSGANVLTF	TGTGCCACCAGCATCCCGGGAAACTCTGGGGCCAACGTCCTGACTTTC
TRBJ2-1	-	TRBV19	TRBD1	CASSSGRQGFYNEQFF	TGTGCCAGTAGTTCGGGGAGACAGGGTTTTTACAATGAGCAGTTCTTC
TRBJ2-5	-	TRBV30	TRBD1	CAWSPKQGALETQYF	TGTGCCTGGAGTCCGAAACAGGGGGCACTTGAGACCCAGTACTTC
TRBJ1-5	-	TRBV19	-	CASTSRFNQPQHF	TGTGCCAGTACAAGCAGGTTTAATCAGCCCCAGCATTTT
TRBJ2-2	-	TRBV5-4	-	CASSPIEDSNTGELFF	TGTGCCAGCAGCCCCATAGAGGACTCGAACACCGGGGAGCTGTTTTTT
TRBJ2-2	-	TRBV27	-	CASSLFEGGPNTGELFF	TGTGCCAGCAGTTTATTCGAGGGGGGGCCGAACACCGGGGAGCTGTTTTTT
TRBJ1-4	-	TRBV6-6	-	CASSYRAGEKLFF	TGTGCCAGCAGTTACAGGGCAGGGGAAAAACTGTTTTTT
TRBJ2-7	-	TRBV7-2	-	CASSFTATNSYEQYF	TGTGCCAGCAGCTTCACAGCTACCAACTCCTACGAGCAGTACTTC
TRBJ2-5	-	TRBV5-1	TRBD1	CASTAGGRETQYF	TGCGCCAGCACGGCAGGGGGCCGGGAGACCCAGTACTTC
TRBJ2-5	once	TRBV18	TRBD2	CASSPPQRGGETQYF	TGTGCCAGCTCACCACCGCAGCGGGGGGGAGAGACCCAGTACTTC
TRBJ1-3	-	TRBV6-1	-	CASSGRTFRGHSGNTIYF	TGTGCCAGCAGTGGTAGGACATTTCGGGGACACTCTGGAAACACCATATATTTT
TRBJ1-3	-	TRBV4-3	-	CASSQDRMRLSGNTIYF	TGCGCCAGCAGCCAAGATAGGATGCGACTCTCTGGAAACACCATATATTTT
TRBJ2-3	-	TRBV14	-	CASSQYGGAGNTQYF	TGTGCCAGCAGCCAATATGGGGGCGCAGGGAATACGCAGTATTTT
TRBJ2-1	once	TRBV7-2	TRBD2	CASSAAGASSNEQFF	TGTGCCAGCAGCGCAGCGGGGGCCTCATCGAATGAGCAGTTCTTC
TRBJ1-1	few	TRBV5-4	-	CASSLVAFEAFF	TGTGCCAGCAGCTTAGTAGCCTTTGAAGCTTTCTTT
TRBJ2-2	-	TRBV10-3	-	CAISVTGGSFAGELFF	TGTGCCATCAGTGTTACGGGGGGCAGTTTCGCCGGGGAGCTGTTTTTT
TRBJ1-2	-	TRBV5-3	-	CARSSRGGGDYGYTF	TGTGCCAGAAGCAGCAGGGGAGGGGGGGACTATGGCTACACCTTC
TRBJ2-7	-	TRBV19	TRBD2	CASSTQIAGGLLEQYF	TGTGCCAGTAGTACTCAAATAGCGGGGGGCCTCCTCGAGCAGTACTTC
TRBJ2-3	-	TRBV19	TRBD1	CASKDRVPSNTQYF	TGTGCCAGTAAAGACAGGGTACCGTCGAATACGCAGTATTTT
TRBJ2-5	-	TRBV7-3	TRBD2	CASSTSAGAPRETQYF	TGTGCCAGCAGCACTTCAGCGGGGGCGCCTCGGGAGACCCAGTACTTC
TRBJ2-5	-	TRBV12-1	-	CASSIRTSGGEETQYF	TGTGCCAGCAGCATAAGGACTAGCGGGGGGGAAGAGACCCAGTACTTC
TRBJ2-2	-	TRBV9	-	CASSVGGSNTGELFF	TGTGCCAGCAGCGTAGGTGGCAGTAACACCGGGGAGCTGTTTTTT
TRBJ2-2	-	TRBV6-5	-	CASSYTTGELFF	TGTGCCAGCAGTTACACAACCGGGGAGCTGTTTTTT
TRBJ2-5	-	TRBV7-2	-	CASSLRGREEIQYF	TGTGCCAGCAGTTTACGGGGAAGGGAAGAGATCCAGTACTTC
TRBJ1-3	-	TRBV5-6	-	CASSSDTSGNTIYF	TGTGCCAGCAGCTCAGACACCTCTGGAAACACCATATATTTT